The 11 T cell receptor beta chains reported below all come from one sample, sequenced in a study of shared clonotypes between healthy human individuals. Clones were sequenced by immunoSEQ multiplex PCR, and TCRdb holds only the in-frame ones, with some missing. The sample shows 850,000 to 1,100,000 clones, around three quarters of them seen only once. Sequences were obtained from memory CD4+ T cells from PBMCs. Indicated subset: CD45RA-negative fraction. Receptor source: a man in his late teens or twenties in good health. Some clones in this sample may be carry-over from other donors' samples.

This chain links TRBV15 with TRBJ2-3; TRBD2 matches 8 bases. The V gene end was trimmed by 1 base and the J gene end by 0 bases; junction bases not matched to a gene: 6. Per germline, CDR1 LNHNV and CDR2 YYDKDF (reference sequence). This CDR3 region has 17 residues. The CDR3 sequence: CATSRASASGSTDTQYF. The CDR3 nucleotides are TGTGCCACCAGCAGAGCTTCGGCTAGCGGGAGCACAGATACGCAGTATTTT.

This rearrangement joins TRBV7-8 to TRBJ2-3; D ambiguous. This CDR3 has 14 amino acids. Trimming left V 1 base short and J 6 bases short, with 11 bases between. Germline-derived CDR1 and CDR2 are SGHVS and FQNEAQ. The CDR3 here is CASSLGTRRDTQYF. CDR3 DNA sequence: TGTGCCAGCAGCTTAGGGACGAGGCGGGATACGCAGTATTTT.

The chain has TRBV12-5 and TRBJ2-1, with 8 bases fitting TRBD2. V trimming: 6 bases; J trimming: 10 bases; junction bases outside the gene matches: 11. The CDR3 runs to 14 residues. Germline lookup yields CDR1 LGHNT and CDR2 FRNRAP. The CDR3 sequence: CASGQGAGAGEQFF. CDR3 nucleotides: TGTGCTAGTGGCCAGGGAGCGGGAGCCGGGGAGCAGTTCTTC.

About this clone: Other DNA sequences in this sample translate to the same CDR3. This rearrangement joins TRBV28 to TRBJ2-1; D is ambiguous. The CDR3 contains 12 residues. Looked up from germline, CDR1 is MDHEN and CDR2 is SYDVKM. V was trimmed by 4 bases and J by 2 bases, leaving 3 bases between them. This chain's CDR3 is CASSSAYNEQFF. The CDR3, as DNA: TGTGCCAGCAGTTCGGCCTACAATGAGCAGTTCTTC.

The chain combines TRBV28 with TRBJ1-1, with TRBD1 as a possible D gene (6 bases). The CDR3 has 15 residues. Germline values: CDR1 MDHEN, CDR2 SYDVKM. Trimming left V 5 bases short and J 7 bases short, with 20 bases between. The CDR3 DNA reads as TGTGCCAGCAGTCCCCGTATACAGGGTACTGGTGAAGCTTTCTTT. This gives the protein CASSPRIQGTGEAFF.

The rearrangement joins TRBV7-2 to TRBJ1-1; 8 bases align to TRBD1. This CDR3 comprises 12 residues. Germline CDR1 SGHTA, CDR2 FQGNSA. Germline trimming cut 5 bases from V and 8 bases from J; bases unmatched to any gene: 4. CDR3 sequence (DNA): TGTGCCAGCAGCACCTACAGGGGGGAAGCTTTCTTT. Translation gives CASSTYRGEAFF.

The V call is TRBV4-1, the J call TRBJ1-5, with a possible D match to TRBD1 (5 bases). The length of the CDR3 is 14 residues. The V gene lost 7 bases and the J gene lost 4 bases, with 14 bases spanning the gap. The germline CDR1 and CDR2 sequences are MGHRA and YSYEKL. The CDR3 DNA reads TGCGCCAGCACCGACGGGACGGAAAATCAGCCCCAGCATTTT. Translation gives CASTDGTENQPQHF.

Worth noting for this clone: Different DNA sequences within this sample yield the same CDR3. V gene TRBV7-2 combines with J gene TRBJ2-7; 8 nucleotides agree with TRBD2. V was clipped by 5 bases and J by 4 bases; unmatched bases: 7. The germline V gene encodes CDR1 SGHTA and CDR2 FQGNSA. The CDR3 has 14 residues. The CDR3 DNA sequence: TGTGCCAGCAGCCCCGACCGCGGGAGGTACGAGCAGTACTTC. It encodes CASSPDRGRYEQYF.

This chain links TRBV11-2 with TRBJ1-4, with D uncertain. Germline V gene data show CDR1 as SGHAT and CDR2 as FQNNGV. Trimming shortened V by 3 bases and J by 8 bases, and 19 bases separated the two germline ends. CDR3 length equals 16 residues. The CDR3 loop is CASSFGETGRREKLFF. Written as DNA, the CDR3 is TGTGCCAGCAGCTTTGGAGAGACCGGCCGGAGGGAAAAACTGTTTTTT.

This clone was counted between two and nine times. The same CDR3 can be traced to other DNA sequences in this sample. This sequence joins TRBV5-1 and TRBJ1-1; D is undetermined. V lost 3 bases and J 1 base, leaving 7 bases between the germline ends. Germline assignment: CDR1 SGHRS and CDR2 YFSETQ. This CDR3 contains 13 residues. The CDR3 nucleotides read TGCGCCAGCAGCTCCCTCGGGAACACTGAAGCTTTCTTT. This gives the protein CASSSLGNTEAFF.

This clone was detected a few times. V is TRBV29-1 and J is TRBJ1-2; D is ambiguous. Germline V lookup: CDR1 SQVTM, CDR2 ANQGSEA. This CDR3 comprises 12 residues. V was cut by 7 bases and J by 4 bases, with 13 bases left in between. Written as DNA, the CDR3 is TGCAGCGCGTGGGATCACGGCTATGGCTACACCTTC. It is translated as CSAWDHGYGYTF.